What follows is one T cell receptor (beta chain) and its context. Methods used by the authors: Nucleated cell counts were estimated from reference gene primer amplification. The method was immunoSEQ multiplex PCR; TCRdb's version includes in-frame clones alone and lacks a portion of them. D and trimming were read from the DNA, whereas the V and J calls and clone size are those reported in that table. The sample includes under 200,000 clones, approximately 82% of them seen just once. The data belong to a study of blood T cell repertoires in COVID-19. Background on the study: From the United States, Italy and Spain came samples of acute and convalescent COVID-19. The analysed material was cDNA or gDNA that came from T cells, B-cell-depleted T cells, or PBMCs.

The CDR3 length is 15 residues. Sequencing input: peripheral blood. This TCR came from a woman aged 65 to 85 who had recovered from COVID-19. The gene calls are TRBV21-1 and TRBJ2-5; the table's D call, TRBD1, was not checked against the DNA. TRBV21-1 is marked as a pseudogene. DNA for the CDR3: TGTGCCAGCAGCCGGGGACAGGGGTACCAAGAGACCCAGTACTTC. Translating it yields CASSRGQGYQETQYF.